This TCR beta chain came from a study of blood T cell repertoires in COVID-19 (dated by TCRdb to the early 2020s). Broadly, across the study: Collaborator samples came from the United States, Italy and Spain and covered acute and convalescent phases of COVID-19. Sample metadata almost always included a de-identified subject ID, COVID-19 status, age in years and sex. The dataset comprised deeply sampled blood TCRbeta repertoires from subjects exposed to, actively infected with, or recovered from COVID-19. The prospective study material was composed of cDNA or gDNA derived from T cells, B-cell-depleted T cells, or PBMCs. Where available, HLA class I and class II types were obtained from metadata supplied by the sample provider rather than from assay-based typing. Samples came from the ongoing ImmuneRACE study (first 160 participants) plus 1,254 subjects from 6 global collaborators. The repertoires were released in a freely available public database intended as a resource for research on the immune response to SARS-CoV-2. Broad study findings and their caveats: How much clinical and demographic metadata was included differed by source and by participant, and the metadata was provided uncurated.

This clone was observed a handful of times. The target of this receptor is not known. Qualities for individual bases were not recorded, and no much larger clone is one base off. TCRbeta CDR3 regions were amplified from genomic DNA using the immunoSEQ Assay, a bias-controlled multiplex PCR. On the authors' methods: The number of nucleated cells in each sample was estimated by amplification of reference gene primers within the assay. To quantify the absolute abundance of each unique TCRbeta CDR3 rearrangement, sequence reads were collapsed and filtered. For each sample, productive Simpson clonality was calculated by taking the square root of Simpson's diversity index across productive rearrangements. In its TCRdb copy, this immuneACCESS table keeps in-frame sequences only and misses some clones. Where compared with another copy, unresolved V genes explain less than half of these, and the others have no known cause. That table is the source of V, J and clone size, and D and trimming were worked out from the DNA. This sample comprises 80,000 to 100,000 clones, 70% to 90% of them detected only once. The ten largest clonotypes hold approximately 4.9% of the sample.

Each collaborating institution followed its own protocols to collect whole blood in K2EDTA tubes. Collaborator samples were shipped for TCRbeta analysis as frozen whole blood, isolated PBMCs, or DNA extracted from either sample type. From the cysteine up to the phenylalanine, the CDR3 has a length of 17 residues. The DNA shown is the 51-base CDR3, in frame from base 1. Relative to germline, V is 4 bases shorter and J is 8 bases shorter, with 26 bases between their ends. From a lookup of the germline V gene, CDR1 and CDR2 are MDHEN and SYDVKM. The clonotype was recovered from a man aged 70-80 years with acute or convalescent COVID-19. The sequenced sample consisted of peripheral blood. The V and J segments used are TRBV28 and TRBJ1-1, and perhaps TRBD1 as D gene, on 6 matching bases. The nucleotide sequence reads TGTGCCAGCAGTTCCATACTGCTCCGGGACATTTTCACAGAAGCTTTCTTT. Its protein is CASSSILLRDIFTEAFF.